What follows describes a single TCR beta chain. Its antigen is unknown. Collection occurred without any documented infections or immune events in donors. This entry is derived from a study of identifying expanded T cells in peripheral blood. Findings and caveats of the study: Technical replicates showed about 1.2 changed clones; about two weeks approximately 16; four weeks 19. Across healthy donors, higher total template counts meant significantly greater roughly 2-week count variance.

Clones were read by immunoSEQ multiplex PCR, and TCRdb kept only the in-frame ones, dropping some. The sample records under 95,000 clones, around 89% being singletons. The CDR3 has 15 residues. Germline assignment: CDR1 LNHDA and CDR2 SQIVND (reference sequence). V was clipped by 3 bases and J by 5 bases; unmatched bases: 4. The source of this sequence is a person between 18 and 70 years old in good health. Input material: blood. The chain is built from TRBV19 and TRBJ1-6; 7 bases are shared with TRBD1. The CDR3 protein is CASSIDRDDNSPLHF. CDR3 DNA sequence: TGTGCCAGTAGTATTGACAGGGACGATAATTCACCCCTCCACTTT.